One TCR beta chain is described in this entry. This sample was included in a study of blood T cell repertoires in COVID-19. The protocol was immunoSEQ multiplex PCR, while the TCRdb copy is restricted to in-frame clones and leaves out a portion. There are roughly 140,000 clones in the sample; around 84% occur only once, and roughly a tenth lies in the top ten. The CDR3 runs 15 residues. Trimming removed 3 bases from V and 6 bases from J, with 18 bases in between. CDR1 is SGHTS, CDR2 YDEGEE, per germline. This receptor was obtained from a man in his 60s with active or convalescent COVID-19. The chain combines TRBV5-8 with TRBJ1-2; tentatively, D is TRBD1 (6 bases). Sequenced: peripheral blood. The CDR3 nucleotides read TGTGCCAGCAGCTCGGACTCAGGGGCCGCCGATGGCTACACCTTC. Its translation is CASSSDSGAADGYTF.